This TCR beta chain was recovered during a study of blood T cell repertoires in COVID-19. This clone was seen just once. Here immunoSEQ multiplex PCR was the method, and the copy in TCRdb shows in-frame clones only, minus some. Here the sample spans over 85,000 clones, around 87% being singletons. The V gene's germline CDR1 is LGHDT and CDR2 YNNKEL (reference sequence). The CDR3 has 17 residues. V lost 2 bases to trimming and J lost 5 bases, with 18 bases between them. This receptor was identified in a human donor with acute or convalescent COVID-19. The donor label of this sample is uncertain. The V and J genes are TRBV3-1 (or the pseudogene TRBV3-2) and TRBJ1-4, with D possibly being TRBD1 (5 bases). Sequenced sample: peripheral blood. Written as DNA, the CDR3 is TGTGCCAGCAGCCAACCCAAGTGGAACAGGCAGAATGAAAAACTGTTTTTT. Translation: CASSQPKWNRQNEKLFF.